What follows are 17 T cell receptor beta chains derived from one specimen sequenced in a study of shared clonotypes between healthy human individuals. Assay used: immunoSEQ multiplex PCR; TCRdb lists only in-frame clones, some missing. The sample has 450,000 to 500,000 clones, around four fifths seen once. The specimen sequenced was PBMCs. The receptors were gathered from a woman in her thirties or forties in good health. Some clones in this sample may be carry-over from other donors' samples.

This clone was seen many times. For the CDR3, the DNA is TGTGCCAGCAGTTTATACCCATTCCGCGGGACTAGCAACTACGAGCAGTACTTC. Encoded protein: CASSLYPFRGTSNYEQYF. The V gene is TRBV28, the J gene TRBJ2-7, with TRBD2 matching over 9 bases. This CDR3 spans 18 amino acids. The junction had 13 bases not matched to a gene; V was cut back by 1 base and J by 3 bases. The germline V gene encodes CDR1 MDHEN and CDR2 SYDVKM. The complete variable domain, with remaining parts taken from reference TRBV28 and TRBJ2-7, reads DVKVTQSSRYLVKRTGEKVFLECVQDMDHENMFWYRQDPGLGLRLIYFSYDVKMKEKGDIPEGYSVSREKKERFSLILESASTNQTSMYLCASSLYPFRGTSNYEQYFGPGTRLTVT.

The rearrangement links TRBV28 to TRBJ2-7, with 8 nucleotides matching TRBD1. Trimming at V came to 5 bases and at J to 3 bases, leaving 12 bases not matched to a gene. CDR1 MDHEN and CDR2 SYDVKM come from the germline V gene. The CDR3 is 16 residues long. In DNA form, the CDR3 reads TGTGCCAGCAGTCCCCGGACAGGGTTGGGGCTCTACGAGCAGTACTTC. Its protein product is CASSPRTGLGLYEQYF.

This sequence joins TRBV10-3 and TRBJ2-6; perhaps TRBD1 as D (6 bases). Trimming pared 1 base from V and 8 bases from J, leaving 18 bases between. The CDR3 consists of 17 residues. The germline gives CDR1 ENHRY, CDR2 SYGVKD. In DNA form, the CDR3 reads TGTGCCATCAGTGAGTTGACAGGCCCAGGGGTTTCCAACGTCCTGACTTTC. Its protein is CAISELTGPGVSNVLTF.

CDR3 nucleotides: TGTGCCAGCAGTCCCCGGCGGGGGACAGGGGCTGCCTACGAGCAGTACTTC. Amino acid sequence: CASSPRRGTGAAYEQYF. The chain uses TRBV27 and TRBJ2-7; 10 bases align to TRBD1. V lost 5 bases, J lost 2 bases, and 12 bases stayed unmatched. CDR1 and CDR2 from the germline V gene are MNHEY and SMNVEV (reference sequence). This CDR3 comprises 17 residues.

The J gene is TRBJ1-1, the V gene TRBV27; D perhaps matches TRBD1 (5 bases). The germline V and J ends were trimmed by 5 bases and 10 bases, with 20 bases remaining between them. This CDR3 region has 14 residues. CDR1 and CDR2 (germline): MNHEY, SMNVEV (reference sequence). The CDR3 coding sequence is TGTGCCAGCAGTCCCCTGGGGGGGGGAGATCGAGCTTTCTTT. Translated: CASSPLGGGDRAFF.

This chain uses TRBV5-1 with TRBJ2-2; 8 nucleotides line up with TRBD1. The CDR3 consists of 16 residues. J lost 4 bases, V lost 1 base, and 6 bases had no gene match. The germline V gene encodes CDR1 SGHRS and CDR2 YFSETQ. CDR3 in DNA: TGCGCCAGCAGCTTGCGGCAGGACAGGGCCACCGGGGAGCTGTTTTTT. Its translation is CASSLRQDRATGELFF.

This chain uses TRBV28 with TRBJ2-7, with 12 positions matching TRBD1. V lost 6 bases, J lost 2 bases, and 8 bases stayed unmatched. Looked up from germline, CDR1 is MDHEN and CDR2 is SYDVKM. This CDR3 is 16 amino acids long. The DNA for the CDR3 is TGTGCCAGCAGCTCCTCGGGACAGGGGGCTCCCTACGAGCAGTACTTC. It specifies CASSSSGQGAPYEQYF.

The rearrangement uses TRBV28 and TRBJ2-1; tentatively, D is TRBD1 (5 bases). In germline, CDR1 is MDHEN, CDR2 SYDVKM. This CDR3 is built from 14 residues. V was trimmed by 3 bases and J by 9 bases, leaving 15 bases between them. The CDR3 reads CASSFPAGQSEQFF. The CDR3 region has the DNA TGTGCCAGCAGTTTCCCGGCAGGGCAGAGTGAGCAGTTCTTC.

The genes are TRBV6-1 and TRBJ2-1; TRBD1 might be the D (5 bases). Germline V CDR1 and CDR2: MNHNS, SASEGT. The V end was cut by 4 bases, the J end by 1 base, with 14 bases between. CDR3 length: 16 amino acids. The CDR3 nucleotides read TGTGCCAGCAGTGTACAGGACAATTGGTCCTACAATGAGCAGTTCTTC. It yields the protein CASSVQDNWSYNEQFF.

The rearrangement links TRBV27 to TRBJ2-7, with 10 bases fitting TRBD2. V was pared by 3 bases and J by 1 base, with 3 bases of the junction left unmatched. The germline gives CDR1 MNHEY, CDR2 SMNVEV (reference sequence). The CDR3 extends over 15 amino acids. CDR3 loop: CASSFGSGRSYEQYF. CDR3 in DNA: TGTGCCAGCAGTTTTGGTAGCGGGAGGTCCTACGAGCAGTACTTC.

The rearrangement joins TRBV7-2 to TRBJ2-1, with 9 bases fitting TRBD2. The V and J ends lost 1 base and 2 bases, in that order; junction bases with no gene match: 3. The CDR3 loop spans 16 amino acids. Germline-derived CDR1 and CDR2 are SGHTA and FQGNSA. DNA for the CDR3: TGTGCCAGCAGCTTAGTGGCGGGAGGGCCCTACAATGAGCAGTTCTTC. Translation gives CASSLVAGGPYNEQFF.

This sequence joins TRBV7-9 and TRBJ2-3, with D possibly being TRBD1 (6 bases). The CDR3 is made up of 15 amino acids. V dropped 5 bases and J dropped 2 bases, with 14 bases sitting between them. Germline V lookup: CDR1 SEHNR, CDR2 FQNEAQ (reference sequence). CDR3 nucleotide sequence: TGTGCCAGCAGCCCCGGGACACAACACACAGATACGCAGTATTTT. This translates into CASSPGTQHTDTQYF.

This rearrangement joins TRBV2 to TRBJ2-3; 14 bases line up with TRBD2. The J segment lost 4 bases and the V segment lost 7 bases, leaving 16 bases of the junction unmatched. The CDR3 length is 19 residues. Germline V gene data show CDR1 as SNHLY and CDR2 as FYNNEI. CDR3 nucleotide sequence: TGTGCCAGCAACCTTGGGGGAGGGACTAGCGGGAGATCCCCAGATACGCAGTATTTT. This codes for CASNLGGGTSGRSPDTQYF.

This chain joins TRBV14 and TRBJ2-2; 8 positions agree with TRBD1. V lost 0 bases and J lost 4; bases outside the gene matches: 7. This CDR3 is 17 amino acids long. CDR1 SGHDN and CDR2 FVKESK come from the germline V gene. The CDR3 region has the DNA TGTGCCAGCAGCCAAGAGCGGACAGGGCCTCTCACCGGGGAGCTGTTTTTT. Its protein product is CASSQERTGPLTGELFF.

The gene calls are TRBV5-8 and TRBJ2-7; 9 bases match TRBD1. Trimming removed 5 bases from V and 2 bases from J; junction bases left unmatched: 11. The CDR3 runs 16 residues. Germline-derived CDR1 and CDR2 are SGHTS and YDEGEE. CDR3 amino acids: CASRSRVGQGTYEQYF. The CDR3 DNA sequence: TGTGCCAGCAGGTCGCGTGTGGGACAGGGAACCTACGAGCAGTACTTC.

This chain links TRBV28 with TRBJ2-3; TRBD1 might be the D (5 bases). The CDR3 is 15 residues long. V was pared by 5 bases and J by 5 bases, with 17 bases between. In germline, CDR1 is MDHEN, CDR2 SYDVKM. The CDR3 sequence: CASSAESGYGDTQYF. CDR3 coding DNA: TGTGCCAGCAGTGCGGAATCAGGGTACGGAGATACGCAGTATTTT.

V and J are TRBV2 and TRBJ1-3; 7 nucleotides match TRBD1. V shed 6 bases, J shed 1 base, and the junction held 9 bases outside the gene matches. The germline CDR1 and CDR2 sequences are SNHLY and FYNNEI. The CDR3 length is 16 residues. CDR3 sequence (DNA): TGTGCCAGCAGCGCTCTATACAGGGGTTCTGGAAACACCATATATTTT. Amino acid sequence: CASSALYRGSGNTIYF.